One TCR beta chain is described in this entry. What it binds is not known. The sample is drawn from a study of tumor-infiltrating lymphocytes in primary liver carcinoma. Whole-study findings and limits: Relative to tumor region pairs, the tumor-adjacent and tumor-blood pairs showed overlap that was lower. Significantly greater top-250-clone fractions characterized tumors relative to blood (p = 0.039).

Trimming removed 5 bases from V and 4 bases from J; junction bases left unmatched: 7. The CDR3 contains 15 residues. The V gene's germline CDR1 is SGHNT and CDR2 YYREEE (reference sequence). With roughly 540 ng total RNA as template and a constant-region primer, TCR beta cDNA was made. Libraries of TCR beta came from three nested multiplex PCR rounds with slightly modified ARM-PCR. The first two PCR rounds, approximately 10 cycles each, used TRBV1-TRBV30 forward primers and a C-beta reverse primer. TCRdb passed the multiplex PCR reads through MiXCR, listing each CDR3 protein once. The sample lists about 310,000 distinct CDR3 sequences, about 50% seen once, with about 18% in the top ten. Germline DNA was extracted too, while blood RNA derived from unsorted whole blood. Sampling before surgery obtained around 4.4 milliliters of peripheral blood.

V usage is TRBV5-4 and J usage is TRBJ2-3; 10 bases align to TRBD2. The clonotype was recovered from a woman younger than 45 with primary liver carcinoma and hepatitis B virus infection. What was sequenced was peripheral blood. The CDR3 coding sequence is TGTGCCAGCAGTTCCAGCGGGAGGGCCGCAGATACGCAGTATTTT. It yields the protein CASSSSGRAADTQYF.